This entry describes one T cell receptor (beta chain). The sample is drawn from a study of cytomegalovirus exposure and HLA in healthy donors. PCR involved 60 Vbeta and 13 Jbeta primers. The data were produced by immunoSEQ multiplex PCR, yet TCRdb's version contains in-frame clones alone and is incomplete. The table records 40,000 or so clones, approximately 78% of them present only once. The sample taken for sequencing was PBMCs. This TCR derives from a woman aged 30 to 39 in good health and CMV-seronegative.

In DNA form, the CDR3 reads TGTGCCAGCAGTGAGGACAGAAACAATGAAAAACTGTTTTTT. Translation: CASSEDRNNEKLFF. V is TRBV6-5 and J is TRBJ1-4, with D possibly being TRBD1 (6 bases). The CDR3 consists of 14 residues. V was trimmed by 5 bases and J by 5 bases, leaving 12 bases between them. Germline V gene lookup returns CDR1 MNHEY and CDR2 SVGAGI.